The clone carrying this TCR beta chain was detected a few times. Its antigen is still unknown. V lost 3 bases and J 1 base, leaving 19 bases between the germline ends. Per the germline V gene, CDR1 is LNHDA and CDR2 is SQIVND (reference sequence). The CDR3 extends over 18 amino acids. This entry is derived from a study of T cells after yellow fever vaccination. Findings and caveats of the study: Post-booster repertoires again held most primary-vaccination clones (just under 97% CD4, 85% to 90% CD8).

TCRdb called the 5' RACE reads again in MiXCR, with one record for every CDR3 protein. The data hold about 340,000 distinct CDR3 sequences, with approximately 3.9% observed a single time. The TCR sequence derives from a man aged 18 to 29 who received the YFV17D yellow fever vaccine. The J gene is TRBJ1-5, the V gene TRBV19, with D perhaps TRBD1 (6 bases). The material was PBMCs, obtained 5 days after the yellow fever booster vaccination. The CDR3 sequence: CASSIRVAQGRSNQPQHF. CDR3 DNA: TGTGCCAGTAGTATTCGGGTTGCACAGGGTCGCAGCAATCAGCCCCAGCATTTT. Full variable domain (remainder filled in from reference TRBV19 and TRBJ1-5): DGGITQSPKYLFRKEGQNVTLSCEQNLNHDAMYWYRQDPGQGLRLIYYSQIVNDFQKGDIAEGYSVSREKKESFPLTVTSAQKNPTAFYLCASSIRVAQGRSNQPQHFGDGTRLSIL.